This TCR beta chain derives from a study of T cells after yellow fever vaccination. Overall study findings and caveats: A large majority of primary-vaccination clones showed up again after the booster (approximately 95% CD4, roughly 91% CD8). Weaker, the secondary response had a peak occurring faster, on day 5 versus 15.

This clonotype was seen at least ten times. The V gene lost 4 bases and the J gene lost 0 bases, with 16 bases spanning the gap. The CDR3 extends over 16 amino acids. Germline loops: CDR1 MGHRA, CDR2 YSYEKL. The authors made TCR cDNA by 5'RACE template switching, adding a universal primer site and UMIs. One entry per CDR3 protein results from TCRdb running MiXCR on the 5' RACE reads. The table includes about 10,000 distinct CDR3 sequences, around 4.7% detected once. This chain links TRBV4-1 with TRBJ2-7; D possibly corresponds to TRBD1 (6 bases). The starting material was PBMCs, either bulk or a sorted T-cell subset (CD4+, CD8+, memory, or dextramer-sorted; not recorded which), obtained less than 16 days after the first yellow fever vaccination. The receptor was derived from a man aged 18 to 35 who received the YFV17D yellow fever vaccine. CDR3 amino acids: CASSLGTGTHSYEQYF. For the CDR3, the DNA is TGCGCCAGCAGCCTCGGCACAGGGACCCACTCCTACGAGCAGTACTTC.